Reported below is one TCR beta chain. Profiled with immunoSEQ multiplex PCR; TCRdb holds only in-frame clones, not every one. The repertoire holds roughly 100,000 clones, with about 91% as singletons. Germline lookup yields CDR1 SEHNR and CDR2 FQNEAQ (reference sequence). V gave up 4 bases and J gave up 7 bases, with 10 bases separating them. There are 13 residues in the CDR3. These data are taken from a study of control samples from healthy donors and cancer patients. The rearrangement uses TRBV7-9 and TRBJ1-4; the D gene is possibly TRBD1 (5 bases). The sequencing sample was made of blood. The TCR was taken from a woman aged 18-30 years in good health. Here the CDR3 reads CASSSDSGEKLFF. The CDR3 bases are TGTGCCAGCAGCTCCGACAGTGGTGAAAAACTGTTTTTT.